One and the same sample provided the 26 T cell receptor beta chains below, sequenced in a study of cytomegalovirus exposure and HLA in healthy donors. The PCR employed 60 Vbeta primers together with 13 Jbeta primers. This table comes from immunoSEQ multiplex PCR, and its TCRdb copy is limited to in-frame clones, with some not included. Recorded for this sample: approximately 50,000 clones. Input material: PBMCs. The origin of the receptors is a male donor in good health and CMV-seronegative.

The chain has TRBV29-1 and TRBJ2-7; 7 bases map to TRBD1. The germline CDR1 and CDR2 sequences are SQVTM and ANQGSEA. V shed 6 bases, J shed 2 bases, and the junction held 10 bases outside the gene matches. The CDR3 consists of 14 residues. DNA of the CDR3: TGCAGCGTCTCTTCGCGACAGGGTACCTACGAGCAGTACTTC. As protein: CSVSSRQGTYEQYF.

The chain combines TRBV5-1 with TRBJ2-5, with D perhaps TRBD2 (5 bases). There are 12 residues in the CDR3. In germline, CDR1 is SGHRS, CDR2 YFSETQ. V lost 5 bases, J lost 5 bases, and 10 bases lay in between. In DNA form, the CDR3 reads TGCGCCAGCAGTAACAGAGGGGAGACCCAGTACTTC. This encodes CASSNRGETQYF.

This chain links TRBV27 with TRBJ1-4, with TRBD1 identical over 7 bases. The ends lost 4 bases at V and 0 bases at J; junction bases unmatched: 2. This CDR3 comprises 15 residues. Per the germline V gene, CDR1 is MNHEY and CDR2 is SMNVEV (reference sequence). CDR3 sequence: CASSSQGATNEKLFF. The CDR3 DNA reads TGTGCCAGCAGTTCCCAGGGGGCAACTAATGAAAAACTGTTTTTT.

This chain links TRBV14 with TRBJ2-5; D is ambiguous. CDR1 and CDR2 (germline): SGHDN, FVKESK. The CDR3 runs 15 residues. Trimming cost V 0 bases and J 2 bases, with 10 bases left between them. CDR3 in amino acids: CASSQELSLQETQYF. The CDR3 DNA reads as TGTGCCAGCAGCCAAGAACTTAGCTTACAAGAGACCCAGTACTTC. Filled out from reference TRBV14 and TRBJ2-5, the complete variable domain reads EAGVTQFPSHSVIEKGQTVTLRCDPISGHDNLYWYRRVMGKEIKFLLHFVKESKQDESGMPNNRFLAERTGGTYSTLKVQPAELEDSGVYFCASSQELSLQETQYFGPGTRLLVL.

The CDR3 loop is CSANTGGWSEQYF. CDR3 nucleotide sequence: TGCAGCGCGAACACGGGGGGTTGGAGCGAGCAGTACTTC. The chain links TRBV29-1 to TRBJ2-7; TRBD2 matches 7 bases. The CDR3 sequence is 13 residues long. The V and J ends lost 7 bases and 6 bases, in that order; junction bases with no gene match: 12. CDR1 and CDR2 from the germline V gene are SQVTM and ANQGSEA.

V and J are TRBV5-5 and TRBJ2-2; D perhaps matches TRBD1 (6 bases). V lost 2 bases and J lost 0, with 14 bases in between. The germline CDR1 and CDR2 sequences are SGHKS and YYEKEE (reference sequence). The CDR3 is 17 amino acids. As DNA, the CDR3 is TGTGCCAGCAGCTTTGGTGAGGGGGTTCCGAACACCGGGGAGCTGTTTTTT. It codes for CASSFGEGVPNTGELFF.

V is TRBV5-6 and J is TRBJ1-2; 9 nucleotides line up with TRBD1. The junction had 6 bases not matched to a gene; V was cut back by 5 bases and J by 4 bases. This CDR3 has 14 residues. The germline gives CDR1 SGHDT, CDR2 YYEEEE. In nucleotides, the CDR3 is TGTGCCAGCAGACACAGGGGGCAAGGCTATGGCTACACCTTC. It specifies CASRHRGQGYGYTF.

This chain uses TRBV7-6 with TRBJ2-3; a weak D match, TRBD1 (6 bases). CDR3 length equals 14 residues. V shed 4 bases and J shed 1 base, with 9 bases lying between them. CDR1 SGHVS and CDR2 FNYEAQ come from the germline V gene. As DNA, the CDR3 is TGTGCCAGCAGCTCCGGACAGCGCACAGATACGCAGTATTTT. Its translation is CASSSGQRTDTQYF.

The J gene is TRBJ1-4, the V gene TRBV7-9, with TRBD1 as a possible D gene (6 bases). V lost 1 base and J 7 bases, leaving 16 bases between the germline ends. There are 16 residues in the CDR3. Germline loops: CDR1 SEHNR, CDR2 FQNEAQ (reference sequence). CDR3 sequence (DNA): TGTGCCAGCAGCTTAGGTTTAATACAGGGCAGTGAAAAACTGTTTTTT. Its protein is CASSLGLIQGSEKLFF.

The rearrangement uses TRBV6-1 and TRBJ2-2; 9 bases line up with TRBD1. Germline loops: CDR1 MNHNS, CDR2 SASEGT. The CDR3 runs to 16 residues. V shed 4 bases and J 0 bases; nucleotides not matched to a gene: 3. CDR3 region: CASSVQGAANTGELFF. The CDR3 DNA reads TGTGCCAGCAGTGTACAGGGGGCCGCGAACACCGGGGAGCTGTTTTTT.

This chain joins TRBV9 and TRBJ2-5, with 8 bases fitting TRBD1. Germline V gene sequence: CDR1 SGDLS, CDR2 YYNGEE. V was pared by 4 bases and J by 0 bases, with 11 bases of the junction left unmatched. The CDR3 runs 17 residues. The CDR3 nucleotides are TGTGCCAGCAGCCCGTACGGAGGGACAGGCTACCAAGAGACCCAGTACTTC. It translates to CASSPYGGTGYQETQYF. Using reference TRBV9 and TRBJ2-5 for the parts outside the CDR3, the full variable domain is DSGVTQTPKHLITATGQRVTLRCSPRSGDLSVYWYQQSLDQGLQFLIQYYNGEERAKGNILERFSAQQFPDLHSELNLSSLELGDSALYFCASSPYGGTGYQETQYFGPGTRLLVL.

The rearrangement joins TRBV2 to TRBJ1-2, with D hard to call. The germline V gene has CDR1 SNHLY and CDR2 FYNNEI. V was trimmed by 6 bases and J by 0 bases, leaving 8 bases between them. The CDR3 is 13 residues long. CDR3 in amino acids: CASRVGANYGYTF. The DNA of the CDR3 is TGTGCCAGCAGGGTCGGGGCTAACTATGGCTACACCTTC.

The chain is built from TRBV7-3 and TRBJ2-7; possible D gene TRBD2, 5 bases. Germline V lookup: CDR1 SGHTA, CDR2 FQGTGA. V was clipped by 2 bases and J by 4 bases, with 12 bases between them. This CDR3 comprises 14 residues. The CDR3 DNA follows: TGTGCCAGCAGCTTAGCAGGTCGGACTTACGAGCAGTACTTC. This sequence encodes CASSLAGRTYEQYF.

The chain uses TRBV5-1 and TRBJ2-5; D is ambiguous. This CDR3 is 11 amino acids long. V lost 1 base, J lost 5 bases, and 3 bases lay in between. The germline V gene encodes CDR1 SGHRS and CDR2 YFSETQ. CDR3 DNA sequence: TGCGCCAGCAGCTTGTCGGAGACCCAGTACTTC. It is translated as CASSLSETQYF.

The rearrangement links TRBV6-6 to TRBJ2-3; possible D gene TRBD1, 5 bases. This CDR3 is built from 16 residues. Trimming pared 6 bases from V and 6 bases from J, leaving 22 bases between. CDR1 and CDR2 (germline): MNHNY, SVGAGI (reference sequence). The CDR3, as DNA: TGTGCCAGCAGGAACAGTGGACAAGCAGCCTTGGATACGCAGTATTTT. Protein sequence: CASRNSGQAALDTQYF.

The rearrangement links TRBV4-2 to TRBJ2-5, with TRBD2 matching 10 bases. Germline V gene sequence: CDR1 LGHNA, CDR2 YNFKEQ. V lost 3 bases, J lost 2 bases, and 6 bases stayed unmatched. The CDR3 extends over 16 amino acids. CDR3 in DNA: TGTGCCAGCAGCCAGCCAGCGGGGGGGCGACAAGAGACCCAGTACTTC. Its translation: CASSQPAGGRQETQYF.

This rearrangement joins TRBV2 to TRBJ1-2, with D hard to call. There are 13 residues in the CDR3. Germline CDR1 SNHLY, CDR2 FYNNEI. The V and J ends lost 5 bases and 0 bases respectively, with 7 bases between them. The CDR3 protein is CASSLLANYGYTF. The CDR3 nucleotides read TGTGCCAGCAGTTTACTAGCTAACTATGGCTACACCTTC.

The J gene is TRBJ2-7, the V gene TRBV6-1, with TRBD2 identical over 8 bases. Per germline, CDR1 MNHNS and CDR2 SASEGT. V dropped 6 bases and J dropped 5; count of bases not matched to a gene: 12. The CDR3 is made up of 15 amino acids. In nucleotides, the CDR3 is TGTGCCAGCAGAAGAGGCCTAGCGGGTCTAGACGAGCAGTACTTC. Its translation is CASRRGLAGLDEQYF.

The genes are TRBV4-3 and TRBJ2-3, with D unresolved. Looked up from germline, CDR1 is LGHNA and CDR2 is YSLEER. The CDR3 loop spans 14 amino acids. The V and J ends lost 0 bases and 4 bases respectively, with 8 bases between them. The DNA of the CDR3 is TGCGCCAGCAGCCAAGATGCAGTACCAGATACGCAGTATTTT. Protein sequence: CASSQDAVPDTQYF.

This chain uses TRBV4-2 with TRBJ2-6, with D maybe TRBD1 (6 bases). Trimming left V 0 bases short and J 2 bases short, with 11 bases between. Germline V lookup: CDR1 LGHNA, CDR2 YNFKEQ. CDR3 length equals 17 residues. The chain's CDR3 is CASSQDQGRTGANVLTF. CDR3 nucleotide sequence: TGTGCCAGCAGCCAAGACCAGGGGCGGACTGGGGCCAACGTCCTGACTTTC.

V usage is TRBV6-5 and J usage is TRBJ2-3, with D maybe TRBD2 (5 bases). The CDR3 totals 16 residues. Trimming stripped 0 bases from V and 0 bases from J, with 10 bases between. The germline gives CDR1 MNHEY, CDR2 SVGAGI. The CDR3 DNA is TGTGCCAGCAGTTACTCGGGAGAGGACAGCACAGATACGCAGTATTTT. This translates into CASSYSGEDSTDTQYF.

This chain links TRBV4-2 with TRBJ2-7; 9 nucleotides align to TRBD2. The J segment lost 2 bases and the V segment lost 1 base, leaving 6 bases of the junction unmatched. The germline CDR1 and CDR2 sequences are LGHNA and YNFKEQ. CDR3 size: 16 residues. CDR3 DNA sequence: TGTGCCAGCAGCCAAGTTGTGGCTAGCGGGGCCTACGAGCAGTACTTC. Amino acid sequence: CASSQVVASGAYEQYF.

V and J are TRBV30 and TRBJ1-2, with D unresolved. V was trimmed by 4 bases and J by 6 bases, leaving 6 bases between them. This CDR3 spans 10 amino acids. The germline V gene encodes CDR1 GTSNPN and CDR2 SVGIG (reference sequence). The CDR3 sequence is CAWNLHGYTF. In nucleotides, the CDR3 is TGTGCCTGGAATCTCCATGGCTACACCTTC.

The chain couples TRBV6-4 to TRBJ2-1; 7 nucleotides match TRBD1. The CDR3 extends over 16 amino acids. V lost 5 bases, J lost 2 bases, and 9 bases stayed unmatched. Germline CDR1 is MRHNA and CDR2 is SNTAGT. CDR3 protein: CASSPGPGTAYNEQFF. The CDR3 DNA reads TGTGCCAGCAGTCCAGGACCCGGGACAGCCTACAATGAGCAGTTCTTC.

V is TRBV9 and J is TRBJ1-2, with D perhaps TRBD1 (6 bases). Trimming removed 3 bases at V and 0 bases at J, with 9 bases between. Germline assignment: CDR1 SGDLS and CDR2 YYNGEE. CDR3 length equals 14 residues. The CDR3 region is CASSAGQTNYGYTF. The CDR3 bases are TGTGCCAGCAGCGCAGGACAGACTAACTATGGCTACACCTTC.

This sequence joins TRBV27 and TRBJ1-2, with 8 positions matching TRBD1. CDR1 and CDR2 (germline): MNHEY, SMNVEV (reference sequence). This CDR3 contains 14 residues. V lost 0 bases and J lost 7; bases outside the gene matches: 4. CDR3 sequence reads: CASSLSGTGGGYTF. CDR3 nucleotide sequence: TGTGCCAGCAGTTTATCCGGGACAGGAGGTGGCTACACCTTC.